One and the same sample provided the 30 T cell receptor beta chains below, sequenced in a study of cytomegalovirus exposure and HLA in healthy donors. PCR employed 60 Vbeta and 13 Jbeta primers. Here immunoSEQ multiplex PCR was the method, and the copy in TCRdb shows in-frame clones only, minus some. The repertoire has some 110,000 clones, just under 80% of them found once; the top ten carry under 1.5%. The sample taken for sequencing was PBMCs. Receptors originate from a young man in good health and CMV-seronegative.

The chain recombines TRBV19 with TRBJ2-5, with 13 positions matching TRBD2. The germline V gene encodes CDR1 LNHDA and CDR2 SQIVND (reference sequence). Unmatched junction bases numbered 6, after V lost 4 bases and J lost 4 bases. This CDR3 spans 16 amino acids. The CDR3 sequence: CASSKLAGGPSETQYF. The CDR3 bases are TGTGCCAGTAGTAAACTAGCGGGAGGGCCATCAGAGACCCAGTACTTC.

This sequence joins TRBV6-5 and TRBJ2-5; TRBD1 matches 9 bases. The J segment lost 1 base and the V segment lost 2 bases, leaving 5 bases of the junction unmatched. CDR1 MNHEY and CDR2 SVGAGI come from the germline V gene. The length of the CDR3 is 16 residues. The CDR3 here is CASSYGTGSPQETQYF. The CDR3 region has the DNA TGTGCCAGCAGTTACGGGACAGGGAGTCCCCAAGAGACCCAGTACTTC.

The chain is built from TRBV7-2 and TRBJ1-2; the D is unclear. The CDR3 runs 12 residues. The V and J ends lost 7 bases and 4 bases respectively, with 10 bases between them. The germline V gene has CDR1 SGHTA and CDR2 FQGNSA. The CDR3 DNA sequence: TGTGCCAGCATGGAGGGTGTCTATGGCTACACCTTC. Protein sequence: CASMEGVYGYTF.

This chain uses TRBV25-1 with TRBJ1-2, with 7 bases lining up with TRBD1. The CDR3 contains 15 residues. The germline gives CDR1 MGHDK, CDR2 SYGVNS. V shed 6 bases, J shed 4 bases, and the junction held 11 bases outside the gene matches. The CDR3 DNA sequence: TGTGCCAGCAGAGACTCCGGGACAGTTGGCTATGGCTACACCTTC. This codes for CASRDSGTVGYGYTF.

The chain recombines TRBV29-1 with TRBJ1-1; no clear D. V was cut by 7 bases and J by 5 bases, with 17 bases left in between. In germline, CDR1 is SQVTM, CDR2 ANQGSEA. The CDR3 is made up of 13 amino acids. CDR3 sequence reads: CSGTTSQDTEAFF. In DNA form, the CDR3 reads TGCAGCGGAACAACCAGCCAGGATACTGAAGCTTTCTTT.

The chain couples TRBV30 to TRBJ1-4; D perhaps matches TRBD1 (5 bases). Trimming removed 4 bases at V and 4 bases at J, with 7 bases between. This CDR3 comprises 12 residues. The germline gives CDR1 GTSNPN, CDR2 SVGIG (reference sequence). The CDR3 here is CAWKGDNEKLFF. The CDR3 bases are TGTGCCTGGAAAGGGGATAATGAAAAACTGTTTTTT.

The V and J genes are TRBV6-5 and TRBJ2-2; weak D call: TRBD1 (8 bases). The CDR3 loop spans 14 amino acids. V was clipped by 5 bases and J by 5 bases, with 12 bases between them. Germline V gene sequence: CDR1 MNHEY, CDR2 SVGAGI. The CDR3 sequence: CASSKQGGTGELFF. The CDR3 DNA follows: TGTGCCAGCAGTAAACAGGGGGGGACCGGGGAGCTGTTTTTT.

The V call is TRBV11-2, the J call TRBJ2-3; D might be TRBD2 (6 bases). V lost 1 base to trimming and J lost 10 bases, with 18 bases between them. The CDR3 contains 15 residues. Per the germline V gene, CDR1 is SGHAT and CDR2 is FQNNGV. As DNA, the CDR3 is TGTGCCAGCAGCTTAGGTTCAGGGACTCCGCAGGCGCAGTATTTT. Translation gives CASSLGSGTPQAQYF.

The chain couples TRBV10-3 to TRBJ2-4; D is unresolved. CDR1 is ENHRY, CDR2 SYGVKD, per germline. Trimming shortened V by 0 bases and J by 0 bases, and 15 bases separated the two germline ends. This CDR3 comprises 18 residues. The CDR3 DNA reads TGTGCCATCAGTGAGTCGCGTCTTACGAGTTTAGCCAAAAACATTCAGTACTTC. Its protein product is CAISESRLTSLAKNIQYF.

V gene TRBV2 combines with J gene TRBJ2-2; weak D call: TRBD2 (6 bases). Germline V CDR1 and CDR2: SNHLY, FYNNEI. With 4 bases removed from V and 4 bases from J, the gap between germline ends came to 10 bases. The CDR3 consists of 14 residues. The CDR3 reads CASSVTSFTGELFF. The CDR3 bases are TGTGCCAGCAGTGTTACTAGCTTCACCGGGGAGCTGTTTTTT.

The chain joins TRBV28 to TRBJ1-1, with unresolved D. This CDR3 contains 15 residues. The germline V gene has CDR1 MDHEN and CDR2 SYDVKM. Trimming removed 7 bases from V and 3 bases from J, with 18 bases in between. The CDR3 region has the DNA TGTGCCAGCATCACCCCGACTGGATGGGACACTGAAGCTTTCTTT. It yields the protein CASITPTGWDTEAFF.

The CDR3, as DNA: TGTGCCAGCAGCTCCCGGGGCACAGGGGCGGCCTACGAGCAGTACTTC. Translating it yields CASSSRGTGAAYEQYF. The rearrangement joins TRBV5-6 to TRBJ2-7, with 7 bases fitting TRBD1. CDR3 length: 16 residues. The V gene end was trimmed by 3 bases and the J gene end by 2 bases; junction bases not matched to a gene: 11. Germline V gives CDR1 SGHDT, CDR2 YYEEEE.

CDR3 nucleotide sequence: TGCGCCAGCAGCCGCGGACAGCCAGATACGCAGTATTTT. As protein: CASSRGQPDTQYF. J is TRBJ2-3 and V is TRBV5-1, with a possible D match to TRBD1 (6 bases). CDR1 and CDR2 (germline): SGHRS, YFSETQ. The V end lost 4 bases, the J end lost 4 bases, and 10 bases lay between the germline ends. This CDR3 comprises 13 residues.

The genes are TRBV2 and TRBJ2-7; D perhaps matches TRBD1 (5 bases). The germline V and J ends were trimmed by 3 bases and 1 base, with 13 bases remaining between them. Germline values: CDR1 SNHLY, CDR2 FYNNEI. The CDR3 runs to 15 residues. Written as DNA, the CDR3 is TGTGCCAGCAGTGACAGTCGGCAGGGATCCTACGAGCAGTACTTC. Translating it yields CASSDSRQGSYEQYF.

The J gene is TRBJ1-5, the V gene TRBV4-1; 7 bases align to TRBD1. The CDR3 has 16 amino acids. From germline, CDR1 is MGHRA and CDR2 YSYEKL. With V trimmed by 6 bases and J by 2 bases, 10 bases remained unmatched. CDR3 coding DNA: TGCGCCAGCAGTCCAAGACTTACAGGGGGCAATCAGCCCCAGCATTTT. Its protein product is CASSPRLTGGNQPQHF.

This clone was picked up a small number of times. This chain connects TRBV28 to TRBJ2-4; D gene uncertain. This CDR3 contains 17 residues. Germline-derived CDR1 and CDR2 are MDHEN and SYDVKM. The V end lost 3 bases, the J end lost 0 bases, and 15 bases lay between the germline ends. DNA of the CDR3: TGTGCCAGCAGTTTGTTGAGGCAAAAACTAGCCAAAAACATTCAGTACTTC. Protein product: CASSLLRQKLAKNIQYF.

Comment on this clone: One end of the junction fails to match germline, which may point to a read error. V usage is TRBV5-8 and J usage is TRBJ1-5, with TRBD1 identical over 7 bases. Germline V CDR1 and CDR2: SGHTS, YDEGEE. This CDR3 is built from 12 residues. CDR3 DNA sequence: TGTGCCAGCAGCTTACCGACCGGGACAGCTCCTTTT. It codes for CASSLPTGTAPF. The whole variable domain, filled in from reference TRBV5-8 and TRBJ1-5, reads EAGVTQSPTHLIKTRGQQATLRCSPISGHTSVYWYQQALGLGLQFLLWYDEGEERNRGNFPPRFSGRQFPNYSSELNVNALELEDSALYLCASSLPTGTAPFGDGTRLSIL.

This clone is a singleton in its sample. This chain joins TRBV28 and TRBJ1-2, with a weak D call TRBD1 (5 bases). The CDR3 length is 13 residues. Germline V gene lookup returns CDR1 MDHEN and CDR2 SYDVKM. V lost 6 bases and J 3 bases, leaving 11 bases between the germline ends. The CDR3 loop reads CASRSGLDYGYTF. As DNA, the CDR3 is TGTGCCAGCAGATCAGGGTTGGACTATGGCTACACCTTC.

This clone appeared once. The chain couples TRBV5-4 to TRBJ2-2, with TRBD1 as a possible D gene (5 bases). The germline gives CDR1 SGHNT, CDR2 YYREEE (reference sequence). V dropped 0 bases and J dropped 6 bases, with 12 bases sitting between them. This CDR3 comprises 15 residues. CDR3 amino acids: CASSLEGRGSGELFF. The CDR3 DNA is TGTGCCAGCAGCTTGGAGGGTAGGGGATCCGGGGAGCTGTTTTTT. Drawing the rest from reference TRBV5-4 and TRBJ2-2, the complete variable domain is ETGVTQSPTHLIKTRGQQVTLRCSSQSGHNTVSWYQQALGQGPQFIFQYYREEENGRGNFPPRFSGLQFPNYSSELNVNALELDDSALYLCASSLEGRGSGELFFGEGSRLTVL.

Here the CDR3 reads CASSSATSFNEQFF. CDR3 nucleotide sequence: TGTGCCAGCAGCTCAGCTACTAGTTTCAATGAGCAGTTCTTC. The chain employs TRBV5-4 and TRBJ2-1; TRBD2 might be the D (5 bases). Germline V CDR1 and CDR2: SGHNT, YYREEE (reference sequence). This CDR3 has 14 residues. V lost 3 bases and J 6 bases, leaving 13 bases between the germline ends.

The rearrangement uses TRBV18 and TRBJ1-6; 7 bases match TRBD1. The junction had 8 bases not matched to a gene; V was cut back by 0 bases and J by 9 bases. Germline V CDR1 and CDR2: KGHSH, LQKENI. This CDR3 spans 16 amino acids. The CDR3 bases are TGTGCCAGCTCACCACCTTCACAGGGGCAGGGTTCACCCCTCCACTTT. Its translation: CASSPPSQGQGSPLHF.

The chain combines TRBV5-5 with TRBJ1-4; tentative D call: TRBD1 (6 bases). V lost 4 bases, J lost 0 bases, and 7 bases lay in between. The CDR3 spans 14 residues. Germline V CDR1 and CDR2: SGHKS, YYEKEE (reference sequence). The CDR3, as DNA: TGTGCCAGCAGCAACAGGGCAACTAATGAAAAACTGTTTTTT. Its translation is CASSNRATNEKLFF.

The chain has TRBV5-1 and TRBJ1-2; TRBD1 might be the D (5 bases). Germline assignment: CDR1 SGHRS and CDR2 YFSETQ. V shed 0 bases and J shed 3 bases, with 15 bases lying between them. CDR3 length equals 16 residues. CDR3 bases: TGCGCCAGCAGCTTGGCCGGCGCAGGGCCCCACTATGGCTACACCTTC. Translated, it gives CASSLAGAGPHYGYTF.

This sequence joins TRBV7-9 and TRBJ2-1, with TRBD2 identical over 10 bases. Germline V CDR1 and CDR2: SEHNR, FQNEAQ (reference sequence). After removal of 6 bases from V and 8 bases from J, the junction contained 10 bases not matched to a gene. The length of the CDR3 is 15 residues. The CDR3 region is CASSQTSGTNYEQFF. The CDR3 region has the DNA TGTGCCAGCAGTCAAACTAGCGGGACTAACTATGAGCAGTTCTTC.

V and J are TRBV4-1 and TRBJ2-1; D not resolved. CDR3 length: 15 residues. CDR1 MGHRA and CDR2 YSYEKL come from the germline V gene. The V end was cut by 0 bases, the J end by 1 base, with 7 bases between. The CDR3 sequence: CASSQEKPSYNEQFF. CDR3 nucleotides: TGCGCCAGCAGCCAAGAAAAGCCATCCTACAATGAGCAGTTCTTC.

This clone was detected only a few times. The rearrangement joins TRBV5-5 to TRBJ1-5; 10 bases are shared with TRBD1. The CDR3 spans 15 residues. The V and J ends lost 1 base and 5 bases, in that order; junction bases with no gene match: 3. From germline, CDR1 is SGHKS and CDR2 YYEKEE (reference sequence). The CDR3 DNA reads as TGTGCCAGCAGCTTGACGACAGGGGGCGATCAGCCCCAGCATTTT. This encodes CASSLTTGGDQPQHF.

V is TRBV6-5 and J is TRBJ2-7; 14 positions match TRBD2. J lost 10 bases, V lost 5 bases, and 7 bases had no gene match. The CDR3 has 14 residues. CDR1 MNHEY and CDR2 SVGAGI come from the germline V gene. The CDR3 region has the DNA TGTGCCAGCAGTAGGGGACTAGCGGGAGTTGAACAGTACTTC. Translating gives CASSRGLAGVEQYF.

The V gene is TRBV7-8, the J gene TRBJ1-1; possibly TRBD1 for D (5 bases). Trimming cost V 5 bases and J 4 bases, with 8 bases left between them. The CDR3 has 12 amino acids. Germline V gene sequence: CDR1 SGHVS, CDR2 FQNEAQ. CDR3 nucleotides: TGTGCCAGCAGCGCCCAGGGCACTGAAGCTTTCTTT. Protein sequence: CASSAQGTEAFF.

V is TRBV5-8 and J is TRBJ1-5; no clear D gene. The CDR3 spans 11 residues. The germline gives CDR1 SGHTS, CDR2 YDEGEE. The V end lost 4 bases, the J end lost 9 bases, and 8 bases lay between the germline ends. The CDR3 bases are TGTGCCAGCAGCCTGCGGGGGCCCCAGCATTTT. Translating gives CASSLRGPQHF.

This clone was detected only once. The CDR3, as DNA: TGTGCCAGCAGCTTCAACAGGGACCCCTACAATGAGCAGTTCTTC. Protein sequence: CASSFNRDPYNEQFF. V gene TRBV9 combines with J gene TRBJ2-1, with TRBD1 as a possible D gene (6 bases). The CDR3 loop spans 15 amino acids. Germline lookup yields CDR1 SGDLS and CDR2 YYNGEE. V dropped 4 bases and J dropped 2 bases, with 13 bases sitting between them.